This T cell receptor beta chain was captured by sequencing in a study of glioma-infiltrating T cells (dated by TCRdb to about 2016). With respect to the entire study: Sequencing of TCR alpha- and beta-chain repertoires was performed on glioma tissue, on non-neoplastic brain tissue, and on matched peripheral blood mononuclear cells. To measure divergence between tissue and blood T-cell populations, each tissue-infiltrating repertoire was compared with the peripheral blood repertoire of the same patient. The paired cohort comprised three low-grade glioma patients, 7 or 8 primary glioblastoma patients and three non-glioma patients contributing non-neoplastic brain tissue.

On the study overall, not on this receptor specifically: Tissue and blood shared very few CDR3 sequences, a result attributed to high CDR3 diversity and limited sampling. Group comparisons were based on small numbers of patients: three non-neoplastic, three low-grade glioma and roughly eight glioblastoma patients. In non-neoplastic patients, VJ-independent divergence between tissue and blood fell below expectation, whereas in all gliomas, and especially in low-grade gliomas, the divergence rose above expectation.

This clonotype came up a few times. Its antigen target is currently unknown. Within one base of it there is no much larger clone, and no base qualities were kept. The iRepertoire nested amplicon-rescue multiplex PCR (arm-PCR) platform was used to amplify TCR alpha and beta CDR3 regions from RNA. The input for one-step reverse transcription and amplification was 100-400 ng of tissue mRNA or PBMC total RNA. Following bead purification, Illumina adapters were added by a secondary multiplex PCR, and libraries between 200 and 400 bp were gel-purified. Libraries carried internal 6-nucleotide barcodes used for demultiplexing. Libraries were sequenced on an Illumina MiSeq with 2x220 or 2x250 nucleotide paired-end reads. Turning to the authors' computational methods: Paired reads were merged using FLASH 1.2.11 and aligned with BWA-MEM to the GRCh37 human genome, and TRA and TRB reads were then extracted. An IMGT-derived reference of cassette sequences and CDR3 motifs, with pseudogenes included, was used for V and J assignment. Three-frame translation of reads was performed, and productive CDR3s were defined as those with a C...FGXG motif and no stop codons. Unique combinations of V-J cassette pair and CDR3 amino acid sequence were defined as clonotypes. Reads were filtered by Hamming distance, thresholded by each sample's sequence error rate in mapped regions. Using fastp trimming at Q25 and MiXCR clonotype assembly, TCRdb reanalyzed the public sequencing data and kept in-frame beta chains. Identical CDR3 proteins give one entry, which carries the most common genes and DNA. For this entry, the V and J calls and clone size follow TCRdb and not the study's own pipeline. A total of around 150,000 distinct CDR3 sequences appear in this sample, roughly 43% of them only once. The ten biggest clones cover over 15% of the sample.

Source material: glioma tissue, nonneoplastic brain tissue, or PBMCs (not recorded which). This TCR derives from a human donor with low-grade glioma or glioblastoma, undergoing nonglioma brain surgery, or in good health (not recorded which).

The nucleotide sequence reads TGTGCCAGCTCCCATTCCGGACAGCCCCAGCATTTT. Its protein product is CASSHSGQPQHF. The rearranged chain carries TRBV12-3 or TRBV12-4 and TRBJ1-5; the D gene cannot be resolved reliably. The CDR3 numbers 12 residues from cysteine through phenylalanine. Of all the DNA, just the CDR3 is kept, 36 bases in frame from base 1. V is clipped by 8 bases and J by 7 bases, and the sequence between their germline boundaries is 12 bases long.